What follows describes a single T cell receptor beta chain. V was trimmed by 5 bases and J by 1 base, leaving 8 bases between them. The germline V gene encodes CDR1 SGHDN and CDR2 FVKESK. This CDR3 is built from 13 residues. This entry is derived from a study of T cell changes during pregnancy in multiple sclerosis. Profiling relied on immunoSEQ multiplex PCR, and the TCRdb table lists in-frame clones only, not all of them. The sample holds about 100,000 clones, approximately 89% seen once. The chain is built from TRBV14 and TRBJ1-2; D ambiguous. The source material was peripheral blood, sampled after pregnancy. The clonotype comes from a female donor with multiple sclerosis, enrolled in a pregnancy study. CDR3 in amino acids: CASSLHVNYGYTF. CDR3 bases: TGTGCCAGCAGCTTACACGTTAACTATGGCTACACCTTC.